These 6 T cell receptor beta chains originate from one sample sequenced in a study of long-term antiretroviral therapy in people with HIV. Assay version v3.0 of immunoSEQ was used, and it was run at survey level. Measured with immunoSEQ multiplex PCR; TCRdb has only the in-frame clones, and not every one. The sample records about 16,000 clones, roughly 80% being singletons. The sequences come from unsorted PBMCs, collected 1.5 years before starting antiretroviral therapy. The receptors were sampled from a woman in her 50s with HIV.

The V gene is TRBV6-1, the J gene TRBJ1-2; maybe TRBD1 (5 bases). With 7 bases removed from V and 10 bases from J, the gap between germline ends came to 19 bases. There are 13 residues in the CDR3. Germline V lookup: CDR1 MNHNS, CDR2 SASEGT. CDR3 in DNA: TGTGCCAGCAAATTGGGGCCTCGAGAAGCCTACACCTTC. It yields the protein CASKLGPREAYTF.

Only one count was recorded for this clone. The V gene is TRBV5-4, the J gene TRBJ1-2; D gene uncertain. The length of the CDR3 is 16 residues. V was pared by 4 bases and J by 8 bases, with 24 bases between. Germline CDR1 reads SGHNT; CDR2 reads YYREEE (reference sequence). CDR3 nucleotides: TGTGCCAGCAGCCCGTACGCGTCCTTGAGAGCAGGAGGCTACACCTTC. It codes for CASSPYASLRAGGYTF.

The V gene is TRBV6-1, the J gene TRBJ2-3; possible D gene TRBD1, 5 bases. This CDR3 has 16 amino acids. Trimming shortened V by 0 bases and J by 1 base, and 11 bases separated the two germline ends. Germline-derived CDR1 and CDR2 are MNHNS and SASEGT. CDR3 bases: TGTGCCAGCAGTGAAGCGTATAGGACACGCACAGATACGCAGTATTTT. This gives the protein CASSEAYRTRTDTQYF.

This chain links TRBV6-1 with TRBJ2-7; D may be TRBD1 or TRBD2 (5 bases each). V shed 6 bases and J shed 2 bases, with 14 bases lying between them. CDR1 MNHNS and CDR2 SASEGT come from the germline V gene. This CDR3 region has 14 residues. CDR3 residues: CASRWSGGTYEQYF. CDR3 DNA: TGTGCCAGCAGATGGAGTGGGGGTACCTACGAGCAGTACTTC.

The rearrangement links TRBV29-1 to TRBJ2-6; D call uncertain. Germline V gives CDR1 SQVTM, CDR2 ANQGSEA. This CDR3 is 13 amino acids long. V was trimmed by 6 bases and J by 1 base, leaving 7 bases between them. CDR3 region: CSVVISGANVLTF. The DNA for the CDR3 is TGCAGCGTCGTCATTTCTGGGGCCAACGTCCTGACTTTC. Using reference TRBV29-1 and TRBJ2-6 for the parts outside the CDR3, the full variable domain is SAVISQKPSRDICQRGTSLTIQCQVDSQVTMMFWYRQQPGQSLTLIATANQGSEATYESGFVIDKFPISRPNLTFSTLTVSNMSPEDSSIYLCSVVISGANVLTFGAGSRLTVL.

This clone was observed a few times. The chain joins TRBV30 to TRBJ2-2; D remains unclear. Per the germline V gene, CDR1 is GTSNPN and CDR2 is SVGIG (reference sequence). V shed 8 bases and J shed 6 bases, with 10 bases lying between them. The CDR3 has 11 amino acids. This chain's CDR3 is CAGSYAGELFF. CDR3 nucleotides: TGTGCCGGATCGTATGCCGGGGAGCTGTTTTTT.